This TCR beta chain was found in a study of blood T cell repertoires in COVID-19. Across the study: T cells, B-cell-depleted T cells, or PBMCs supplied cDNA or gDNA.

Unmatched junction bases numbered 4, after V lost 0 bases and J lost 6 bases. The CDR3 spans 15 residues. Germline V gene data show CDR1 as SGHRS and CDR2 as YFSETQ. Original handling: Reference gene primer amplification gave estimated nucleated cell counts. Repertoires were generated with immunoSEQ multiplex PCR, while TCRdb's copy carries only in-frame clones and drops some. V, J and clone size reflect that table, while D and trimming were determined from the DNA. The sample consists of around 120,000 clones, about four fifths of them appearing once. The rearrangement links TRBV5-1 to TRBJ1-4; 8 positions match TRBD1. The receptor was isolated from an elderly man with active or convalescent COVID-19. Input material: peripheral blood. The CDR3 region is CASSLGTGGHEKLFF. In DNA form, the CDR3 reads TGCGCCAGCAGCTTGGGAACAGGGGGACATGAAAAACTGTTTTTT.